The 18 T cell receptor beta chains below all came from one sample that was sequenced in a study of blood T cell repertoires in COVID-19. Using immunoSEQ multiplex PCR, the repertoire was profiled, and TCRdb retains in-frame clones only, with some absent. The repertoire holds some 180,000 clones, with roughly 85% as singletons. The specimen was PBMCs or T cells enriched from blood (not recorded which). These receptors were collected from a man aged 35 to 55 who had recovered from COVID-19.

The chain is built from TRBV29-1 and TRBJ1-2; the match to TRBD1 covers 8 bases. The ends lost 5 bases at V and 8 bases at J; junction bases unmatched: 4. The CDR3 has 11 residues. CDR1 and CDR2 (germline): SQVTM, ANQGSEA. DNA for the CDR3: TGCAGCGTTCCAGGGGGCGAGGGCTACACCTTC. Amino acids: CSVPGGEGYTF.

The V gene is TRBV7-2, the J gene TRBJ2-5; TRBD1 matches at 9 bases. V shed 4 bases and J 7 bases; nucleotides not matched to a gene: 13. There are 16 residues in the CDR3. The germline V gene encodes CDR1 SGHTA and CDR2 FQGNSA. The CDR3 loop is CASSSFGTGRPGTQYF. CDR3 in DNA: TGTGCCAGCAGCTCATTCGGGACAGGGAGGCCCGGGACCCAGTACTTC.

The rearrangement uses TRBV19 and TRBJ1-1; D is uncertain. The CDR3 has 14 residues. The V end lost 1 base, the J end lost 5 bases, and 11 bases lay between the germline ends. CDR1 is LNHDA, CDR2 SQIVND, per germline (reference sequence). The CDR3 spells CASSIALGVTEAFF. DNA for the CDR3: TGTGCCAGTAGTATAGCCCTCGGAGTGACTGAAGCTTTCTTT.

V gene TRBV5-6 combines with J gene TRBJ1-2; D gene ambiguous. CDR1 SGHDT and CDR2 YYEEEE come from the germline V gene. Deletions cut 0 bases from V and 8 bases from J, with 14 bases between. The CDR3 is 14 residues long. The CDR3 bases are TGTGCCAGCAGCTTGGACAGTGCTGAAAGCGGCTACACCTTC. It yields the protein CASSLDSAESGYTF.

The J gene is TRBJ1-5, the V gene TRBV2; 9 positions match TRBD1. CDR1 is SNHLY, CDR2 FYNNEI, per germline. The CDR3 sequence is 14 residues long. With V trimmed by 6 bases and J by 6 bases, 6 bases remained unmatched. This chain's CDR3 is CASSRQGEAQPQHF. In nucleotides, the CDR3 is TGTGCCAGCAGCCGACAGGGGGAGGCTCAGCCCCAGCATTTT.

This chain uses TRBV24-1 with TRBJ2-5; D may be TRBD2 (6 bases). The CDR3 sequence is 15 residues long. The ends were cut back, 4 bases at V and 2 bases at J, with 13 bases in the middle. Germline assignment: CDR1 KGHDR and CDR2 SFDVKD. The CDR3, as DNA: TGTGCCACCAGTGAAGTAGACAGCGGGCAAGAGACCCAGTACTTC. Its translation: CATSEVDSGQETQYF.

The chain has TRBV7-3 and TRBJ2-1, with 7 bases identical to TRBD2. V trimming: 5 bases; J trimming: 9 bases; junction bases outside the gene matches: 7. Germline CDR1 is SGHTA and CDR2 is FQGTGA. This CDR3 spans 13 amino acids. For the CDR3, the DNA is TGTGCCAGCAGCCGCGGGGGATCTGGTGAGCAGTTCTTC. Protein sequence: CASSRGGSGEQFF.

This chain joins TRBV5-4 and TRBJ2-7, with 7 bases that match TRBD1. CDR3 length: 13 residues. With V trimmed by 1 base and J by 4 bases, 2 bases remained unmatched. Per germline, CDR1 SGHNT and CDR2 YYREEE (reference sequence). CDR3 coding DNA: TGTGCCAGCAGCTTGAACAGGGGATACGAGCAGTACTTC. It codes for CASSLNRGYEQYF.

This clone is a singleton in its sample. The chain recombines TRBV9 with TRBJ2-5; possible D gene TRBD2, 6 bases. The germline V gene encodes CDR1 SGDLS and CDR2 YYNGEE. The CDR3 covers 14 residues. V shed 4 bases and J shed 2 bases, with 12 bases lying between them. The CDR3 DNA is TGTGCCAGCAGCTCCGGGGGAAGACAAGAGACCCAGTACTTC. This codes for CASSSGGRQETQYF.

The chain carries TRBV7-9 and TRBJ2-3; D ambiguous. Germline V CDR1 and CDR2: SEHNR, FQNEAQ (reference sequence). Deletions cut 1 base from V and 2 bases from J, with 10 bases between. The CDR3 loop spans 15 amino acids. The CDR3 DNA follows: TGTGCCAGCAGCTTAGGCGCAGGATTCACAGATACGCAGTATTTT. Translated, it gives CASSLGAGFTDTQYF.

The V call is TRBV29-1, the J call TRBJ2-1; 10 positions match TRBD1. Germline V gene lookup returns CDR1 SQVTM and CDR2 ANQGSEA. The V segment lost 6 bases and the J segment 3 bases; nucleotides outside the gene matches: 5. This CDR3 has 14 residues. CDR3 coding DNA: TGCAGCGTGTCCCGGGACAGGGGCTACAATGAGCAGTTCTTC. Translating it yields CSVSRDRGYNEQFF.

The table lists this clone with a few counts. The chain's CDR3 is CASSRQDYEQYF. The CDR3 region has the DNA TGTGCCAGCAGCCGACAGGACTACGAGCAGTACTTC. The gene calls are TRBV14 and TRBJ2-7; D might be TRBD1 (6 bases). Trimming removed 4 bases from V and 3 bases from J, with 7 bases in between. The CDR3 totals 12 residues. Germline CDR1 is SGHDN and CDR2 is FVKESK.

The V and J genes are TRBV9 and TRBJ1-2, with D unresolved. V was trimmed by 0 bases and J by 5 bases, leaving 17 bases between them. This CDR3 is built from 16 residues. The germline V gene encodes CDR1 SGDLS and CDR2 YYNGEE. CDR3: CASSVAPFTDTYGYTF. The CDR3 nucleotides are TGTGCCAGCAGCGTAGCCCCCTTCACAGACACTTATGGCTACACCTTC.

CDR3 protein: CASRYRETETQYF. DNA of the CDR3: TGTGCCAGCAGATACAGGGAGACGGAGACCCAGTACTTC. The chain couples TRBV27 to TRBJ2-5; D is possibly TRBD1 (6 bases). This CDR3 comprises 13 residues. Germline V gene data show CDR1 as MNHEY and CDR2 as SMNVEV (reference sequence). Trimming shortened V by 6 bases and J by 5 bases, and 13 bases separated the two germline ends.

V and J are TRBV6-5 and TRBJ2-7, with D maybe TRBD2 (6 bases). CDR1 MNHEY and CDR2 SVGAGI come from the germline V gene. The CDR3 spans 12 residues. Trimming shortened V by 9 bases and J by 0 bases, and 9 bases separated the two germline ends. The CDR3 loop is CASGTPSYEQYF. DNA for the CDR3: TGTGCCAGTGGGACTCCCTCCTACGAGCAGTACTTC.

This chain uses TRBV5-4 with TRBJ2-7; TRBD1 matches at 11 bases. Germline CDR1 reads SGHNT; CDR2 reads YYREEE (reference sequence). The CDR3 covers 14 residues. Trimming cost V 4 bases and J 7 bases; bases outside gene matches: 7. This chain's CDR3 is CASSIGQGAGEQYF. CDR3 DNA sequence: TGTGCCAGCAGCATTGGACAGGGGGCAGGAGAGCAGTACTTC.

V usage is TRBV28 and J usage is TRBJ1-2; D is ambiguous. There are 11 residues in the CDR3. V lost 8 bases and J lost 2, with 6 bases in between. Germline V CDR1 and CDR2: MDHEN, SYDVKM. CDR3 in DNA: TGTGCCAGCGACGGGAACTATGGCTACACCTTC. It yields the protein CASDGNYGYTF.

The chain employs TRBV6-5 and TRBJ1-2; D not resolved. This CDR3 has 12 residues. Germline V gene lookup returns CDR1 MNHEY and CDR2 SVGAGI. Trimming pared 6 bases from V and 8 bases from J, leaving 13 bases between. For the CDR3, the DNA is TGTGCCAGCAGCCCCGATTCTCGGGGCTACACCTTC. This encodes CASSPDSRGYTF.